The next 8 T cell receptor beta chains were all read from a single sample in a study of blood T cell repertoires in COVID-19. Sequencing used immunoSEQ multiplex PCR; TCRdb keeps in-frame clones, though not all of them. The sample carries some 380,000 clones, nearly 90% recorded once. Source material: peripheral blood. These receptors were taken from a man between 18 and 29 years old with active or convalescent COVID-19.

The chain is built from TRBV7-2 and TRBJ1-2; TRBD1 agrees at 8 bases. J was trimmed by 5 bases and V by 5 bases; bases with no gene match: 13. Germline V CDR1 and CDR2: SGHTA, FQGNSA. The CDR3 extends over 16 amino acids. CDR3 coding DNA: TGTGCCAGCAGCCTGGACAGGGTCCCACATCGGTATGGCTACACCTTC. It yields the protein CASSLDRVPHRYGYTF.

This chain joins TRBV7-3 and TRBJ1-6; D is ambiguous. The V end lost 5 bases, the J end lost 10 bases, and 21 bases lay between the germline ends. Per the germline V gene, CDR1 is SGHTA and CDR2 is FQGTGA. CDR3 size: 16 residues. Here the CDR3 DNA reads TGTGCCAGCAGCCGTAGTCTCCCCGAGACGGGGTCACCCCTCCACTTT. It specifies CASSRSLPETGSPLHF.

CDR3 amino acids: CATSREFSRDRPYEQYF. For the CDR3, the DNA is TGTGCCACCAGCAGAGAATTTTCTCGGGACAGACCGTACGAGCAGTACTTC. V gene TRBV15 combines with J gene TRBJ2-7; 7 bases align to TRBD1. Germline lookup yields CDR1 LNHNV and CDR2 YYDKDF (reference sequence). CDR3 size: 17 residues. Trimming cost V 0 bases and J 4 bases; bases outside gene matches: 12. The whole variable domain, remainder taken from reference TRBV15 and TRBJ2-7, is DAMVIQNPRYQVTQFGKPVTLSCSQTLNHNVMYWYQQKSSQAPKLLFHYYDKDFNNEADTPDNFQSRRPNTSFCFLDIRSPGLGDTAMYLCATSREFSRDRPYEQYFGPGTRLTVT.

V usage is TRBV10-3 and J usage is TRBJ1-1; TRBD1 matches at 11 bases. J gave up 1 base and V 6 bases, and 7 bases lay outside the gene matches. Germline V gene data show CDR1 as ENHRY and CDR2 as SYGVKD. This CDR3 region has 16 residues. The chain's CDR3 is CAISAGTGGTNTEAFF. CDR3 sequence (DNA): TGTGCCATCAGCGCTGGGACAGGGGGAACGAACACTGAAGCTTTCTTT.

The chain uses TRBV5-1 and TRBJ2-1, with D perhaps matching TRBD1 (5 bases). This CDR3 contains 14 residues. CDR1 and CDR2 from the germline V gene are SGHRS and YFSETQ. V dropped 4 bases and J dropped 7 bases, with 15 bases sitting between them. CDR3 loop: CASSRPQGGNEQFF. CDR3 in DNA: TGCGCCAGCAGCCGGCCCCAGGGTGGGAATGAGCAGTTCTTC.

The rearrangement joins TRBV19 to TRBJ1-6; 7 nucleotides agree with TRBD1. Trimming took 4 bases from V and 7 from J; bases not matched to a gene: 7. The CDR3 covers 15 residues. Germline V lookup: CDR1 LNHDA, CDR2 SQIVND (reference sequence). Here the CDR3 reads CASSTRGQRNSPLHF. DNA of the CDR3: TGTGCCAGTAGTACAAGGGGGCAAAGGAATTCACCCCTCCACTTT.

The chain uses TRBV5-8 and TRBJ2-3; 10 nucleotides align to TRBD2. This CDR3 comprises 16 residues. Germline loops: CDR1 SGHTS, CDR2 YDEGEE. V was pared by 0 bases and J by 6 bases, with 7 bases of the junction left unmatched. The CDR3 loop is CASSLVVAGGLDTQYF. The CDR3 coding sequence is TGTGCCAGCAGCTTGGTAGTAGCGGGAGGCCTGGATACGCAGTATTTT.

This rearrangement joins TRBV11-3 to TRBJ1-1; 11 bases line up with TRBD1. Germline CDR1 is SGHNT and CDR2 is YENEEA. V dropped 5 bases and J dropped 5; count of bases not matched to a gene: 7. The CDR3 runs to 15 residues. This chain's CDR3 is CASSQTGTGGTEAFF. The CDR3 region has the DNA TGTGCCAGCAGCCAGACCGGGACAGGGGGGACTGAAGCTTTCTTT.